The 19 T cell receptor beta chains in this list originate from one sample, sequenced in a study of cytomegalovirus exposure and HLA in healthy donors. PCR employed 60 Vbeta and 13 Jbeta primers. Measured with immunoSEQ multiplex PCR; TCRdb has only the in-frame clones, and not every one. The table shows 250,000 to 350,000 clones, with 86% occurring only once. Input material: PBMCs. These receptors were taken from a man aged 35 to 55 in good health and CMV-seropositive.

The chain couples TRBV5-8 to TRBJ2-2; TRBD2 agrees at 8 bases. Trimming cost V 5 bases and J 0 bases; bases outside gene matches: 3. The CDR3 has 15 amino acids. Germline values: CDR1 SGHTS, CDR2 YDEGEE. The CDR3 is CASRPGLANTGELFF. In DNA form, the CDR3 reads TGTGCCAGCAGACCGGGACTAGCGAACACCGGGGAGCTGTTTTTT.

The chain is built from TRBV29-1 and TRBJ2-5; 8 bases match TRBD2. The V gene end was trimmed by 6 bases and the J gene end by 5 bases; junction bases not matched to a gene: 8. This CDR3 is built from 13 residues. In germline, CDR1 is SQVTM, CDR2 ANQGSEA. CDR3 in DNA: TGCAGCGTGAAACCGGGACTAGTGGAGACCCAGTACTTC. Translating gives CSVKPGLVETQYF. Full variable domain (remainder filled in from reference TRBV29-1 and TRBJ2-5): SAVISQKPSRDICQRGTSLTIQCQVDSQVTMMFWYRQQPGQSLTLIATANQGSEATYESGFVIDKFPISRPNLTFSTLTVSNMSPEDSSIYLCSVKPGLVETQYFGPGTRLLVL.

J is TRBJ1-4 and V is TRBV27; tentative D call: TRBD1 (5 bases). Germline CDR1 reads MNHEY; CDR2 reads SMNVEV (reference sequence). Trimming left V 5 bases short and J 4 bases short, with 11 bases between. There are 14 residues in the CDR3. The CDR3 spells CASSHRGVNEKLFF. The CDR3, as DNA: TGTGCCAGCAGTCATAGGGGTGTTAATGAAAAACTGTTTTTT.

This clone was observed a handful of times. The rearrangement links TRBV14 to TRBJ1-1; D might be TRBD1 (6 bases). Germline-derived CDR1 and CDR2 are SGHDN and FVKESK. This CDR3 is 16 amino acids long. V was cut by 0 bases and J by 4 bases, with 15 bases left in between. CDR3 residues: CASSQDGAGVVTEAFF. CDR3 DNA sequence: TGTGCCAGCAGCCAAGATGGAGCAGGGGTAGTCACTGAAGCTTTCTTT.

The chain employs TRBV7-2 and TRBJ1-1; no clear D. CDR1 is SGHTA, CDR2 FQGNSA, per germline. The CDR3 consists of 15 residues. Deletions cut 0 bases from V and 0 bases from J, with 8 bases between. For the CDR3, the DNA is TGTGCCAGCAGCTTAGCGGGCAGTTTGAACACTGAAGCTTTCTTT. Protein: CASSLAGSLNTEAFF.

The chain recombines TRBV19 with TRBJ1-1, with TRBD1 matching 12 bases. The V and J ends lost 6 bases and 4 bases, in that order; junction bases with no gene match: 3. CDR1 LNHDA and CDR2 SQIVND come from the germline V gene (reference sequence). The CDR3 consists of 14 residues. The CDR3 protein is CASRWGQGATEAFF. The DNA for the CDR3 is TGTGCCAGTAGATGGGGACAGGGGGCCACTGAAGCTTTCTTT.

This clone was seen a single time. The rearrangement uses TRBV7-3 and TRBJ2-1, with D tentatively TRBD2 (5 bases). The CDR3 spans 15 residues. Trimming pared 5 bases from V and 2 bases from J, leaving 13 bases between. Germline CDR1 is SGHTA and CDR2 is FQGTGA. CDR3 sequence reads: CASSPSSTTYNEQFF. Written as DNA, the CDR3 is TGTGCCAGCAGCCCCTCTAGCACTACCTACAATGAGCAGTTCTTC.

This clone was counted once. In nucleotides, the CDR3 is TGTGCCAGCAGCGTCAGGGGGACCCAGTACTTC. It yields the protein CASSVRGTQYF. The V gene is TRBV7-8, the J gene TRBJ2-5, with D possibly TRBD1 on 6 matching bases. This CDR3 is 11 amino acids long. The V end was cut by 5 bases, the J end by 7 bases, with 8 bases between. CDR1 and CDR2 (germline): SGHVS, FQNEAQ.

CDR3 in DNA: TGTGCCAGCAGCTTAAGCTTAGCGGGCTTCTACAATGAGCAGTTCTTC. Protein product: CASSLSLAGFYNEQFF. This sequence joins TRBV7-2 and TRBJ2-1, with 7 nucleotides matching TRBD2. Losses at the gene ends were 2 bases for V and 3 bases for J; bases not matched to a gene: 7. Germline-derived CDR1 and CDR2 are SGHTA and FQGNSA. CDR3 length: 16 amino acids.

This chain joins TRBV11-2 and TRBJ2-7; TRBD2 might be the D (6 bases). CDR1 is SGHAT, CDR2 FQNNGV, per germline. V was trimmed by 5 bases and J by 1 base, leaving 12 bases between them. The CDR3 sequence is 14 residues long. The CDR3 region is CASSRYSGSYEQYF. The CDR3 DNA reads as TGTGCCAGCAGCCGATATAGCGGATCCTACGAGCAGTACTTC. Supplemented by reference TRBV11-2 and TRBJ2-7, the full variable domain reads EAGVAQSPRYKIIEKRQSVAFWCNPISGHATLYWYQQILGQGPKLLIQFQNNGVVDDSQLPKDRFSAERLKGVDSTLKIQPAKLEDSAVYLCASSRYSGSYEQYFGPGTRLTVT.

The chain couples TRBV6-6 to TRBJ2-1; 7 positions match TRBD1. V was pared by 2 bases and J by 4 bases, with 5 bases of the junction left unmatched. Germline loops: CDR1 MNHNY, CDR2 SVGAGI (reference sequence). This CDR3 spans 15 amino acids. The DNA for the CDR3 is TGTGCCAGCAGTTACCCGACAGGGTCGTACAATGAGCAGTTCTTC. It specifies CASSYPTGSYNEQFF.

This clone was observed a handful of times. V is TRBV28 and J is TRBJ2-7, with D possibly being TRBD1 (5 bases). This CDR3 has 14 residues. From germline, CDR1 is MDHEN and CDR2 SYDVKM. V lost 5 bases, J lost 4 bases, and 15 bases lay in between. The CDR3 loop is CASSQGGALYEQYF. The CDR3 region has the DNA TGTGCCAGCAGTCAGGGTGGGGCCTTATACGAGCAGTACTTC.

V is TRBV9 and J is TRBJ2-7, with TRBD1 matching over 8 bases. V trimming: 3 bases; J trimming: 3 bases; junction bases outside the gene matches: 5. CDR3 length: 14 residues. The V gene's germline CDR1 is SGDLS and CDR2 YYNGEE. The CDR3 DNA follows: TGTGCCAGCAGCGGAGGACAGGGATTCTACGAGCAGTACTTC. Protein product: CASSGGQGFYEQYF.

The V gene is TRBV7-6, the J gene TRBJ2-7; 8 nucleotides line up with TRBD2. Germline V CDR1 and CDR2: SGHVS, FNYEAQ. The CDR3 totals 15 residues. The ends lost 1 base at V and 5 bases at J; junction bases unmatched: 7. The CDR3 spells CASSLVPGGPDEQYF. The CDR3 nucleotides read TGTGCCAGCAGCTTAGTACCGGGAGGGCCCGACGAGCAGTACTTC.

In nucleotides, the CDR3 is TGTGCCAGCAGCTTACATGGGACAACAGCAGATACGCAGTATTTT. Its protein product is CASSLHGTTADTQYF. The V and J genes are TRBV7-8 and TRBJ2-3; maybe TRBD1 (6 bases). Germline CDR1 is SGHVS and CDR2 is FQNEAQ. The CDR3 loop spans 15 amino acids. The V end was cut by 2 bases, the J end by 4 bases, with 13 bases between.

This clone appeared once. The rearrangement joins TRBV7-3 to TRBJ2-1, with TRBD1 as a possible D gene (6 bases). With 2 bases removed from V and 4 bases from J, the gap between germline ends came to 15 bases. CDR1 and CDR2 (germline): SGHTA, FQGTGA. The CDR3 covers 16 residues. The CDR3 DNA sequence: TGTGCCAGCAGCTTAGGCGGGCAGGGGCTTTACAATGAGCAGTTCTTC. Its translation is CASSLGGQGLYNEQFF.

This clone occurred once. The chain carries TRBV4-1 and TRBJ2-7; the match to TRBD2 covers 16 bases. V shed 4 bases and J 3 bases; nucleotides not matched to a gene: 6. CDR1 and CDR2 (germline): MGHRA, YSYEKL. The CDR3 extends over 17 amino acids. The CDR3 bases are TGCGCCAGCAGCCGCGGGACTAGCGGGAGGGCCGACTACGAGCAGTACTTC. Amino acids: CASSRGTSGRADYEQYF.

The rearrangement joins TRBV28 to TRBJ2-7; 8 nucleotides align to TRBD2. Germline CDR1 reads MDHEN; CDR2 reads SYDVKM. J was trimmed by 1 base and V by 3 bases; bases with no gene match: 5. This CDR3 is built from 15 residues. The CDR3 DNA reads TGTGCCAGCAGTTTCCCCGCTAGCGGGTCCTACGAGCAGTACTTC. Translation gives CASSFPASGSYEQYF.

The chain carries TRBV6-5 and TRBJ2-1, with unresolved D. The CDR3 has 15 residues. Trimming cost V 6 bases and J 2 bases, with 14 bases left between them. The V gene's germline CDR1 is MNHEY and CDR2 SVGAGI. The CDR3 nucleotides read TGTGCCAGCAGCCCCGTTAGAGTCGCCTACAATGAGCAGTTCTTC. This gives the protein CASSPVRVAYNEQFF.